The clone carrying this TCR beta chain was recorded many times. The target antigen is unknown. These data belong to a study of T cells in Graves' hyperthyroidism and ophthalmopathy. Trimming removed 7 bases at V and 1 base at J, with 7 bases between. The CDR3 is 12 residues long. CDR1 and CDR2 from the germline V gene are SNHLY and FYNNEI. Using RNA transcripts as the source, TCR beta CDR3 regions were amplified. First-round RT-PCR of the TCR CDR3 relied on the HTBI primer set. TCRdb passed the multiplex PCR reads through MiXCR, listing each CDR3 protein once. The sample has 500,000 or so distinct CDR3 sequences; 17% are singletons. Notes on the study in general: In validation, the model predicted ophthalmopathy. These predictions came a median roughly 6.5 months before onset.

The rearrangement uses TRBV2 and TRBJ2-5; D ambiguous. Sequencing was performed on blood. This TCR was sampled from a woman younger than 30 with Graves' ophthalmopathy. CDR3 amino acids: CASMATQETQYF. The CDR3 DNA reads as TGTGCCAGCATGGCTACCCAAGAGACCCAGTACTTC.